The clone carrying this TCR beta chain was seen ten or more times. What it binds is not known. Looked up from germline, CDR1 is SGHDT and CDR2 is YYEEEE. The CDR3 has 15 amino acids. J was trimmed by 5 bases and V by 2 bases; bases with no gene match: 4. The record originates from a study of spatial heterogeneity in lung cancer. Time point indicated: sample taken at primary tumor resection. Each CDR3 protein gets one entry after TCRdb re-called the 5' RACE reads with MiXCR. This sample has roughly 18,000 distinct CDR3 sequences, with 5% to 7% found just once. Study findings and constraints: Tumor mutation count correlated with how many alpha and beta TCRs expanded intratumorally.

The chain links TRBV5-6 to TRBJ1-5; 10 nucleotides align to TRBD1. The sample was lung tumor tissue, taken at surgery. The receptor comes from a female donor with early-stage non-small cell lung cancer. CDR3 in amino acids: CASSFGTGDHQPQHF. The CDR3 nucleotides are TGTGCCAGCAGCTTCGGGACAGGGGACCATCAGCCCCAGCATTTT.